This T cell receptor beta chain was found in a study of blood T cell repertoires in COVID-19. About the research overall: Sites in the United States, Italy and Spain provided acute and convalescent COVID-19 samples. PBMCs, B-cell-depleted T cells, or T cells were the source of the cDNA or gDNA that made up the material.

Germline V CDR1 and CDR2: ENHRY, SYGVKD. V shed 2 bases and J shed 8 bases, with 17 bases lying between them. The CDR3 is 15 residues long. TCRdb's table, derived via immunoSEQ multiplex PCR, lists solely in-frame clones and lacks some. The sample holds a few hundred thousand clones, roughly 88% seen once. The sequenced sample consisted of peripheral blood. The sequence derives from a woman aged 50 to 65 with acute or convalescent COVID-19. The chain combines TRBV10-3 with TRBJ2-3; the D gene is possibly TRBD1 (6 bases). CDR3: CAISEEDRSTFTQYF. As DNA, the CDR3 is TGTGCCATCAGTGAGGAAGACAGGTCTACTTTTACGCAGTATTTT.